The 14 T cell receptor beta chains given below trace back to one sample, sequenced in a study of T cells in Graves' hyperthyroidism and ophthalmopathy. TCR beta CDR3 sequences were amplified from RNA transcripts. An initial round of RT-PCR targeting the TCR CDR3 relied on the HTBI primer set. MiXCR, applied by TCRdb to the multiplex PCR reads, yields one record per CDR3 protein. The table records approximately 370,000 distinct CDR3 sequences, roughly a sixth of them present only once. Material: blood. Source of these receptors: a woman in her 30s with Graves' hyperthyroidism that later progressed to Graves' ophthalmopathy.

The sample holds many counts of this clonotype. The J gene is TRBJ2-1, the V gene TRBV2, with D possibly being TRBD2 (6 bases). The V end was cut by 8 bases, the J end by 0 bases, with 11 bases between. The germline V gene encodes CDR1 SNHLY and CDR2 FYNNEI. This CDR3 region has 14 residues. The CDR3 nucleotides are TGTGCCAGCCGTGGGGGGTACTCCTACAATGAGCAGTTCTTC. Translating gives CASRGGYSYNEQFF.

This rearrangement joins TRBV29-1 to TRBJ1-2, with D perhaps TRBD1 (5 bases). The CDR3 consists of 15 residues. Trimming cost V 6 bases and J 4 bases, with 21 bases left between them. CDR1 SQVTM and CDR2 ANQGSEA come from the germline V gene. CDR3 loop: CSVGGERGESYGYTF. As DNA, the CDR3 is TGCAGCGTGGGAGGTGAAAGGGGAGAAAGCTATGGCTACACCTTC. The full variable domain, with the rest looked up from reference TRBV29-1 and TRBJ1-2, is SAVISQKPSRDICQRGTSLTIQCQVDSQVTMMFWYRQQPGQSLTLIATANQGSEATYESGFVIDKFPISRPNLTFSTLTVSNMSPEDSSIYLCSVGGERGESYGYTFGSGTRLTVV.

In its sample, this clonotype was seen many times. J is TRBJ1-1 and V is TRBV27; no reliable D call. Germline CDR1 reads MNHEY; CDR2 reads SMNVEV (reference sequence). The CDR3 length is 13 residues. V was shortened by 0 bases and J by 1 base, with 3 bases between the two germline ends. The CDR3 region has the DNA TGTGCCAGCAGTTTATCGGCGAACACTGAAGCTTTCTTT. Translating it yields CASSLSANTEAFF.

This clonotype was counted a few times. The CDR3: CASSLAPGYQETQYF. The CDR3, as DNA: TGCGCCAGCAGCTTGGCCCCAGGGTACCAAGAGACCCAGTACTTC. The genes are TRBV5-1 and TRBJ2-5, with a possible D match to TRBD1 (5 bases). This CDR3 is built from 15 residues. Germline V lookup: CDR1 SGHRS, CDR2 YFSETQ. V lost 0 bases and J lost 0, with 9 bases in between.

The chain is built from TRBV24-1 and TRBJ2-5; TRBD2 agrees at 15 bases. The CDR3 extends over 15 amino acids. CDR1 is KGHDR and CDR2 is SFDVKD in the germline V gene. With 9 bases clipped from V and 4 bases from J, the junction kept 5 bases outside the gene matches. As DNA, the CDR3 is TGTGCCACCGCCTTGGGACTAGCGGGAGGAGAGACCCAGTACTTC. Its protein is CATALGLAGGETQYF.

This clonotype was counted many times. The V call is TRBV13, the J call TRBJ2-2; D remains unclear. The germline V and J ends were trimmed by 5 bases and 6 bases, with 7 bases remaining between them. CDR1 and CDR2 (germline): PRHDT, FYEKMQ (reference sequence). The CDR3 contains 12 residues. The CDR3 DNA is TGTGCCAGCAGCCTGCGGTCCGGGGAGCTGTTTTTT. Its protein is CASSLRSGELFF.

The J gene is TRBJ2-1, the V gene TRBV7-2; 7 nucleotides line up with TRBD2. This CDR3 has 14 residues. With 1 base clipped from V and 7 bases from J, the junction kept 4 bases outside the gene matches. Looked up from germline, CDR1 is SGHTA and CDR2 is FQGNSA. For the CDR3, the DNA is TGTGCCAGCAGCTTAGTAGCGGGTACAAATGAGCAGTTCTTC. This encodes CASSLVAGTNEQFF.

The genes are TRBV4-1 and TRBJ1-6; D unresolved. V was shortened by 3 bases and J by 6 bases, with 12 bases between the two germline ends. CDR3 size: 15 residues. CDR1 and CDR2 from the germline V gene are MGHRA and YSYEKL. For the CDR3, the DNA is TGCGCCAGCAGCCAGGACCCAGGAGGTAATTCACCCCTCCACTTT. This encodes CASSQDPGGNSPLHF.

V and J are TRBV12-3 or TRBV12-4 and TRBJ1-1, with D possibly being TRBD1 (5 bases). Deletions cut 6 bases from V and 0 bases from J, with 14 bases between. The CDR3 is 15 amino acids. The CDR3 loop is CASSIPGLLNTEAFF. In DNA, the CDR3 is TGTGCCAGCAGCATACCGGGACTGTTGAACACTGAAGCTTTCTTT.

This clonotype was observed a handful of times. The V call is TRBV20-1, the J call TRBJ2-7; 9 positions agree with TRBD2. Germline CDR1 and CDR2: DFQATT and SNEGSKA (reference sequence). The CDR3 extends over 14 amino acids. The junction had 7 bases not matched to a gene; V was cut back by 0 bases and J by 7 bases. CDR3 nucleotide sequence: TGCAGTGCTAGAGACGGCGGGGGGGAACGAGAGCAGTACTTC. Translation: CSARDGGGEREQYF.

This clonotype was seen more than once but under ten times. This rearrangement joins TRBV7-9 to TRBJ1-4; 8 bases map to TRBD1. The CDR3 has 15 residues. Germline assignment: CDR1 SEHNR and CDR2 FQNEAQ (reference sequence). V gave up 5 bases and J gave up 5 bases; unmatched junction bases: 7. For the CDR3, the DNA is TGTGCCAGCAGCACTGTACAGGGGGGGAATGAAAAACTGTTTTTT. Translation gives CASSTVQGGNEKLFF.

The rearrangement joins TRBV7-8 to TRBJ1-1, with a weak D call TRBD1 (6 bases). Trimming cost V 4 bases and J 6 bases, with 12 bases left between them. This CDR3 contains 13 residues. Germline CDR1 reads SGHVS; CDR2 reads FQNEAQ. CDR3 residues: CASSYRVRAEAFF. Written as DNA, the CDR3 is TGTGCCAGCAGCTACAGGGTGCGCGCTGAAGCTTTCTTT. Combining the CDR3 with reference TRBV7-8 and TRBJ1-1 gives the whole variable domain GAGVSQSPRYKVAKRGQDVALRCDPISGHVSLFWYQQALGQGPEFLTYFQNEAQLDKSGLPSDRFFAERPEGSVSTLKIQRTQQEDSAVYLCASSYRVRAEAFFGQGTRLTVV.

The chain employs TRBV6-2 or TRBV6-3 and TRBJ2-1; 15 nucleotides line up with TRBD2. V lost 5 bases to trimming and J lost 6 bases; unmatched junction nucleotides: 5. Germline V gives CDR1 MNHEY, CDR2 SVGEGT. This CDR3 comprises 16 residues. Here the CDR3 DNA reads TGTGCCAGCAGTCGGACTAGCGGGAGGGCCTCCAATGAGCAGTTCTTC. Residues: CASSRTSGRASNEQFF.

The V call is TRBV6-5, the J call TRBJ1-5; 8 bases align to TRBD1. The CDR3 consists of 17 residues. Germline loops: CDR1 MNHEY, CDR2 SVGAGI. Germline trimming cut 4 bases from V and 7 bases from J; bases unmatched to any gene: 15. The CDR3 nucleotides are TGTGCCAGCAGTTGGGGTTACACAGGGGGGATGCACCAGCCCCAGCATTTT. Its protein is CASSWGYTGGMHQPQHF.